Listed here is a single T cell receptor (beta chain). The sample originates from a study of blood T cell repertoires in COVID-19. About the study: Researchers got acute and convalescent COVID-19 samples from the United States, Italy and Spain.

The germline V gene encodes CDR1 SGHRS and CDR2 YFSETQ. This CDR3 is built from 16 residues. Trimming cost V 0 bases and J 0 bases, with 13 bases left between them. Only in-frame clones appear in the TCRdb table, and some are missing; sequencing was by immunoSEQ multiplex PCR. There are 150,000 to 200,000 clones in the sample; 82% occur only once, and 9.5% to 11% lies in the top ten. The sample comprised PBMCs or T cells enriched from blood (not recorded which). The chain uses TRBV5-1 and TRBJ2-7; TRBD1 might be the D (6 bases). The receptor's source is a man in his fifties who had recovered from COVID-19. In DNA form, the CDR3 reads TGCGCCAGCAGCTTGGTACCTCAGGGGAGCTCCTACGAGCAGTACTTC. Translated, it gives CASSLVPQGSSYEQYF. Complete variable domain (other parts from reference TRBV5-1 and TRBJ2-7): KAGVTQTPRYLIKTRGQQVTLSCSPISGHRSVSWYQQTPGQGLQFLFEYFSETQRNKGNFPGRFSGRQFSNSRSEMNVSTLELGDSALYLCASSLVPQGSSYEQYFGPGTRLTVT.